A selection of T cell receptor beta chains follows, all from one sample in a study of T cell repertoires in cytomegalovirus infection. One entry per CDR3 protein, called by TCRdb with MiXCR from the reads. Altogether some 100,000 distinct CDR3 sequences are present, about 25% being singletons, with the ten largest covering about 39%. The specimen was CD8+ T cells from PBMCs. Every receptor here comes from a human donor in good health (CMV status not recorded). Some clones in this sample may be carry-over from other donors' samples. The CDR3 runs from the conserved cysteine through the conserved F or W. The order of the fields is D gene, J gene, V gene, clone size, CDR3 DNA, CDR3 protein. A D gene is named only where the DNA matches it firmly. The size field is filled for only some rows; it gives once, few, many or a size class.

TRBD1	TRBJ2-3	TRBV20-1	NA	TGCAGTGCTAGACCGACAGGGTACACAGATACGCAGTATTTT	CSARPTGYTDTQYF
NA	TRBJ1-5	TRBV11-2	few	TGTGCCAGCAGCTTCGGGGGGGACGATCAGCCCCAGCATTTT	CASSFGGDDQPQHF
TRBD1	TRBJ2-2	TRBV7-2	many	TGTGCCAGCACCGAGACAGGGGGTATCGGGGAGCTGTTTTTT	CASTETGGIGELFF
NA	TRBJ2-5	TRBV7-9	NA	TGTGCCAGCAGCTTCGTTCAGGTTGGAGAGACCCAGTACTTC	CASSFVQVGETQYF
TRBD1	TRBJ1-5	TRBV7-6	many	TGTGCCAGCAGCTTAGGGTGGGACAGGGGAGAGCCCCAGCATTTT	CASSLGWDRGEPQHF
NA	TRBJ2-1	TRBV19	many	TGTGCCAGTAGTGTGGACTTATACAATGAGCAGTTCTTC	CASSVDLYNEQFF
NA	TRBJ2-5	TRBV3-1	NA	TGTGCCAGCAGCCAATTAAGGACCCAGTACTTC	CASSQLRTQYF
NA	TRBJ2-1	TRBV12-3/TRBV12-4	few	TGTGCCAGCAGCCTTGTCCGCAATGAGCAGTTCTTC	CASSLVRNEQFF
NA	TRBJ2-1	TRBV7-2	many	TGTGCCAGCAGCTTAGTAGGGGAGCAGTTCTTC	CASSLVGEQFF
NA	TRBJ2-5	TRBV6-6	few	TGTGCCAGCAGTTTGACAGCGAACCAAGAGACCCAGTACTTC	CASSLTANQETQYF
TRBD2	TRBJ2-1	TRBV27	many	TGTGCCAGCAGTCCTTTAGCGGGAGGGCAAGATGAGCAGTTCTTC	CASSPLAGGQDEQFF
TRBD1	TRBJ1-1	TRBV6-1	NA	TGTGCCAGCAGAGACAGGGCAATCACTGAAGCTTTCTTT	CASRDRAITEAFF
TRBD2	TRBJ2-3	TRBV7-6	many	TGTGCCAGCAGCGGACCGGGACTAGCGACAGATACGCAGTATTTT	CASSGPGLATDTQYF
TRBD1	TRBJ2-7	TRBV7-2	many	TGTGCCAGCAGCACAGGACAGGGGTGGGAGCAGTACTTC	CASSTGQGWEQYF
TRBD2	TRBJ2-3	TRBV4-3	few	TGCGCCAGCAGCCAAGGGGCTAGCGGGGGGGATGATACGCATTTT	CASSQGASGGDDTHF